The 10 T cell receptor beta chains presented below share a single source sample, sequenced in a study of CD8 T cells in Susac syndrome. A quantity of roughly 0.5 to 1 ug RNA underwent reverse transcription using random hexamers. One entry per CDR3 protein results from TCRdb running MiXCR on the immunoSEQ multiplex PCR reads. The sample contains some 260,000 distinct CDR3 sequences, approximately 81% of which appear only once. Sequenced sample: CD8+ T cells from PBMCs. The receptors here all came from a human donor with multiple sclerosis.

This sequence joins TRBV7-2 and TRBJ1-1, with D unresolved. The V and J ends lost 5 bases and 4 bases respectively, with 17 bases between them. The CDR3 contains 15 residues. Germline loops: CDR1 SGHTA, CDR2 FQGNSA. CDR3 region: CASSIPRKGSTEAFF. The CDR3 DNA sequence: TGTGCCAGCAGCATCCCACGGAAAGGAAGCACTGAAGCTTTCTTT.

The chain joins TRBV23-1 to TRBJ2-4; possibly TRBD1 or TRBD2 for D (5 bases each). TRBV23-1 is recorded as an ORF, its role being uncertain. With 11 bases removed from V and 13 bases from J, the gap between germline ends came to 18 bases. This CDR3 is built from 11 residues. The CDR3 here is CARHTGRIQYF. The CDR3 DNA reads as TGCGCCCGCCATACGGGACGCATACAGTACTTC.

This clonotype came up once. J is TRBJ1-6 and V is TRBV28; D unclear. The CDR3 runs to 13 residues. Trimming left V 1 base short and J 3 bases short, with 1 base between. The germline gives CDR1 MDHEN, CDR2 SYDVKM. The CDR3: CASSLYYNSPLHF. CDR3 in DNA: TGTGCCAGCAGTTTATACTATAATTCACCCCTCCACTTT.

The chain links TRBV4-2 to TRBJ1-1; D may be TRBD1 (6 bases). Germline V gives CDR1 LGHNA, CDR2 YNFKEQ. V lost 1 base and J 11 bases, leaving 8 bases between the germline ends. This CDR3 is 11 amino acids long. The CDR3 region is CASSQGGGAFF. The CDR3 DNA reads as TGTGCCAGCAGCCAAGGAGGGGGGGCTTTCTTT.

This clonotype was counted a single time. V is TRBV7-3 and J is TRBJ2-1, with 11 positions matching TRBD2. This CDR3 is built from 15 residues. CDR1 SGHTA and CDR2 FQGTGA come from the germline V gene. V dropped 3 bases and J dropped 8; count of bases not matched to a gene: 6. CDR3 protein: CASSLTSGKWDEQFF. The CDR3 DNA is TGTGCCAGCAGCTTGACTAGCGGGAAATGGGATGAGCAGTTCTTC.

This clonotype was found once. The genes are TRBV2 and TRBJ2-1; D possibly uses TRBD1 or TRBD2 (5 bases each). Between the trimmed V and J ends, which lost 1 base and 4 bases, there was a span of 14 bases. The germline V gene has CDR1 SNHLY and CDR2 FYNNEI. The CDR3 extends over 16 amino acids. CDR3 sequence reads: CASSEEAQGRYNEQFF. The CDR3 region has the DNA TGTGCCAGCAGTGAAGAGGCCCAGGGACGTTACAATGAGCAGTTCTTC.

The V call is TRBV10-3, the J call TRBJ1-1, with 7 positions matching TRBD1. Germline V gene sequence: CDR1 ENHRY, CDR2 SYGVKD. The ends lost 4 bases at V and 2 bases at J; junction bases unmatched: 4. The CDR3 sequence is 14 residues long. The CDR3 is CAISGQGKNTEAFF. The DNA of the CDR3 is TGTGCCATCAGTGGACAGGGCAAAAACACTGAAGCTTTCTTT.

The chain combines TRBV11-2 with TRBJ2-1; D unresolved. Per the germline V gene, CDR1 is SGHAT and CDR2 is FQNNGV. The CDR3 runs to 16 residues. Between the trimmed V and J ends, which lost 0 bases and 8 bases, there was a span of 17 bases. CDR3 in DNA: TGTGCCAGCAGCTTAGAACTACCCCTCTATGTTTATGAGCAGTTCTTC. The encoded protein is CASSLELPLYVYEQFF.

This chain connects TRBV5-4 to TRBJ1-1; D is unclear. Between the trimmed V and J ends, which lost 0 bases and 10 bases, there was a span of 10 bases. Germline V gene data show CDR1 as SGHNT and CDR2 as YYREEE (reference sequence). CDR3 length equals 12 residues. The CDR3: CASSLGGLGAFF. The CDR3 DNA follows: TGTGCCAGCAGCTTGGGAGGCCTGGGAGCTTTCTTT.

About this clonotype itself: Germline is not matched at one junction end, which may reflect a read error. CDR3 loop: CASSSVRYTETFF. CDR3 in DNA: TGTGCCAGCAGCTCGGTACGGTACACTGAAACTTTCTTT. The chain links TRBV7-8 to TRBJ1-1; D remains unclear. The V gene's germline CDR1 is SGHVS and CDR2 FQNEAQ. CDR3 length: 13 residues.